The following is a TCR beta chain sequence with its context. This sample is part of a study of early T cells in non-severe SARS-CoV-2 infection. Looking at the study overall: The sequenced material was bulk RNA from unsorted whole blood, and its chains were unpaired.

The protocol attached unique molecular identifiers to individual cDNA molecules. TCRdb ran MiXCR on the 5' RACE reads and lists one entry per CDR3 protein. The table lists roughly 64,000 distinct CDR3 sequences, 7% to 9.5% of them singletons, with around an eighth in the top ten. The junction had 4 bases not matched to a gene; V was cut back by 4 bases and J by 1 base. Germline V lookup: CDR1 KGHDR, CDR2 SFDVKD. The CDR3 loop spans 16 amino acids. The chain couples TRBV24-1 to TRBJ2-3, with 10 bases identical to TRBD2. The origin of this receptor is an adult who was a healthcare worker with PCR-confirmed SARS-CoV-2 infection or an uninfected control (not recorded which). The sequenced sample was whole blood, obtained at baseline. This CDR3 is CATSDPGTSGTDTQYF. The CDR3 region has the DNA TGTGCCACCAGTGACCCTGGGACTAGCGGCACAGATACGCAGTATTTT.